A single sample is the source of the 16 T cell receptor beta chains below, sequenced in a study of T-cell reconstitution after alpha-beta-depleted transplantation in children. The TCRbeta library was prepared with unique molecular identifiers. TCRdb called the PCR reads again in MiXCR, with one record for every CDR3 protein. This sample yields about 540,000 distinct CDR3 sequences, of which about a quarter are seen a single time; under 45% belongs to the top ten. Sequences were derived from PBMCs, sampled before TCRalphabeta/CD19-depleted stem cell transplant. These receptors were obtained from a boy younger than two with Wiskott-Aldrich syndrome, due to receive a stem cell transplant.

The chain couples TRBV5-1 to TRBJ2-2; D is possibly TRBD1 (5 bases). The CDR3 sequence is 15 residues long. V was pared by 3 bases and J by 6 bases, with 15 bases between. Germline CDR1 and CDR2: SGHRS and YFSETQ. CDR3 protein: CASSSYRKSAGELFF. The CDR3 bases are TGCGCCAGCAGCTCCTACAGGAAGAGTGCCGGGGAGCTGTTTTTT.

This clonotype was seen ten or more times. This chain links TRBV9 with TRBJ2-7; the D is unclear. Germline V CDR1 and CDR2: SGDLS, YYNGEE. This CDR3 comprises 10 residues. The V end lost 5 bases, the J end lost 3 bases, and 3 bases lay between the germline ends. The CDR3 DNA reads TGTGCCAGCAGAAGCTACGAGCAGTACTTC. This encodes CASRSYEQYF. The variable domain in full, completed from reference TRBV9 and TRBJ2-7, reads DSGVTQTPKHLITATGQRVTLRCSPRSGDLSVYWYQQSLDQGLQFLIQYYNGEERAKGNILERFSAQQFPDLHSELNLSSLELGDSALYFCASRSYEQYFGPGTRLTVT.

The chain combines TRBV5-6 with TRBJ2-1; 11 bases agree with TRBD2. With V trimmed by 4 bases and J by 0 bases, 15 bases remained unmatched. The CDR3 is made up of 20 amino acids. Germline V gene lookup returns CDR1 SGHDT and CDR2 YYEEEE. The CDR3 region is CASSHWTSGRIQPSYNEQFF. CDR3 DNA: TGTGCCAGCAGCCACTGGACTAGCGGGCGCATTCAACCCTCCTACAATGAGCAGTTCTTC.

This clonotype was recorded many times. This rearrangement joins TRBV6-1 to TRBJ1-1; 7 bases are shared with TRBD1. The germline V gene encodes CDR1 MNHNS and CDR2 SASEGT. The CDR3 sequence is 13 residues long. Unmatched junction bases numbered 2, after V lost 6 bases and J lost 1 base. The CDR3 is CASRRTGNTEAFF. The CDR3, as DNA: TGTGCCAGCAGACGGACAGGGAACACTGAAGCTTTCTTT.

V gene TRBV28 combines with J gene TRBJ1-1, with a possible D match to TRBD1 (6 bases). V dropped 6 bases and J dropped 2 bases, with 16 bases sitting between them. The CDR3 consists of 15 residues. Germline-derived CDR1 and CDR2 are MDHEN and SYDVKM. CDR3 loop: CASRPQGPPNTEAFF. The CDR3, as DNA: TGTGCCAGCAGGCCCCAGGGGCCCCCTAACACTGAAGCTTTCTTT.

The J gene is TRBJ1-6, the V gene TRBV12-3 or TRBV12-4, with 8 positions matching TRBD1. The CDR3 consists of 15 residues. The trim removed 6 bases at V and 7 bases at J, leaving 8 bases unmatched. CDR3 sequence: CASRATGDGNSPLHF. CDR3 DNA sequence: TGTGCCAGCAGAGCGACAGGGGATGGAAATTCACCCCTCCACTTT.

This rearrangement joins TRBV3-1 to TRBJ2-7, with TRBD1 as a possible D gene (5 bases). The CDR3 runs to 14 residues. V lost 4 bases and J lost 0, with 10 bases in between. Germline V gene data show CDR1 as LGHDT and CDR2 as YNNKEL (reference sequence). CDR3: CASSPWGRSYEQYF. Here the CDR3 DNA reads TGTGCCAGCAGCCCCTGGGGCCGCTCCTACGAGCAGTACTTC.

This sequence joins TRBV11-1 and TRBJ2-6; 8 bases are a match to TRBD1. The CDR3 consists of 19 residues. Germline V gene data show CDR1 as SGHAT and CDR2 as FQDESV (reference sequence). J was trimmed by 0 bases and V by 2 bases; bases with no gene match: 9. DNA for the CDR3: TGTGCCAGCAGCTTAATCCGGCAGGGGGCAATCTCTGGGGCCAACGTCCTGACTTTC. This translates into CASSLIRQGAISGANVLTF.

The rearrangement uses TRBV5-1 and TRBJ1-4; D gene unclear. V dropped 0 bases and J dropped 5 bases, with 8 bases sitting between them. This CDR3 spans 14 amino acids. Germline V CDR1 and CDR2: SGHRS, YFSETQ. The CDR3 DNA sequence: TGCGCCAGCAGCTTGGGGATCCCCAATGAAAAACTGTTTTTT. This encodes CASSLGIPNEKLFF.

V usage is TRBV10-3 and J usage is TRBJ2-1; no clear D gene. This CDR3 is 14 amino acids long. In germline, CDR1 is ENHRY, CDR2 SYGVKD. V lost 3 bases, J lost 2 bases, and 8 bases lay in between. The CDR3 DNA follows: TGTGCCATCAGTGACTCTCCAACCTACAATGAGCAGTTCTTC. Amino acid sequence: CAISDSPTYNEQFF.

This clonotype was observed once. The V and J genes are TRBV7-2 and TRBJ1-2; tentative D call: TRBD1 (6 bases). V lost 1 base and J 5 bases, leaving 17 bases between the germline ends. This CDR3 is 16 amino acids long. Germline CDR1 is SGHTA and CDR2 is FQGNSA. The CDR3 nucleotides are TGTGCCAGCAGCTTAGATTTATCAGGGGCAGGATATGGCTACACCTTC. It translates to CASSLDLSGAGYGYTF.

This sequence joins TRBV20-1 and TRBJ2-7; TRBD2 matches 8 bases. CDR1 and CDR2 (germline): DFQATT, SNEGSKA (reference sequence). This CDR3 is 14 amino acids long. The V and J ends lost 0 bases and 2 bases, in that order; junction bases with no gene match: 3. The CDR3 coding sequence is TGCAGTGCTAGAGACGGGAGGGCCGCCTACGAGCAGTACTTC. Translation: CSARDGRAAYEQYF.

The chain couples TRBV29-1 to TRBJ2-7; 7 positions match TRBD2. Per the germline V gene, CDR1 is SQVTM and CDR2 is ANQGSEA. This CDR3 spans 13 amino acids. Trimming removed 6 bases from V and 3 bases from J; junction bases left unmatched: 8. CDR3: CSVRVTSDYEQYF. CDR3 nucleotide sequence: TGCAGCGTAAGGGTAACTAGCGACTACGAGCAGTACTTC.

The V call is TRBV12-3 or TRBV12-4, the J call TRBJ1-1; D uncertain. Trimming removed 3 bases at V and 8 bases at J, with 10 bases between. This CDR3 has 12 residues. CDR3 amino acids: CASSFSLPEAFF. CDR3 DNA: TGTGCCAGCAGTTTTTCGTTACCCGAAGCTTTCTTT.

The V call is TRBV5-1, the J call TRBJ2-5; 10 bases fit TRBD1. Trimming at V came to 3 bases and at J to 4 bases, leaving 6 bases not matched to a gene. This CDR3 has 15 residues. Germline assignment: CDR1 SGHRS and CDR2 YFSETQ. The CDR3 region has the DNA TGCGCCAGCAGCTATTTGGGACAGGGGCTAGAGACCCAGTACTTC. Protein product: CASSYLGQGLETQYF.

The chain couples TRBV7-2 to TRBJ2-3; 11 bases are a match to TRBD2. The length of the CDR3 is 15 residues. J lost 1 base, V lost 7 bases, and 4 bases had no gene match. Germline assignment: CDR1 SGHTA and CDR2 FQGNSA. CDR3 loop: CASTGSGRGTDTQYF. The CDR3 bases are TGTGCCAGCACCGGTAGCGGGAGGGGCACAGATACGCAGTATTTT. The whole variable domain, filled in from reference TRBV7-2 and TRBJ2-3, reads GAGVSQSPSNKVTEKGKDVELRCDPISGHTALYWYRQSLGQGLEFLIYFQGNSAPDKSGLPSDRFSAERTGGSVSTLTIQRTQQEDSAVYLCASTGSGRGTDTQYFGPGTRLTVL.